The T cell receptor (beta chain) under discussion was sequenced for a study of CD8 T cells in Susac syndrome. In its sample, this clonotype was seen once. An amount of RNA that ranged from roughly 0.45 to 1 ug was reverse transcribed with random hexamers. TCRdb used MiXCR to reprocess the immunoSEQ multiplex PCR reads, holding one entry per CDR3 protein. The sample records 100,000 to 150,000 distinct CDR3 sequences, 85% to 95% being singletons. Negative isolation was used for CD8+ and CD4+ T cells and FACS enrichment for TEMRA cells. Material for sequencing was CD8+ T cells from PBMCs. This TCR came from a human donor with Susac syndrome.

CDR3 coding DNA: TGCAGTGCAGGAAGCTCCTACAATGAGCAGTTCTTC. It codes for CSAGSSYNEQFF. The chain employs TRBV20-1 and TRBJ2-1, with D unclear. CDR1 and CDR2 (germline): DFQATT, SNEGSKA (reference sequence). The CDR3 loop spans 12 amino acids. V gave up 6 bases and J gave up 0 bases, with 6 bases separating them.